These T cell receptor beta chains were read from a single sample in a study of T cells in severe cutaneous drug reactions. Using the multiplex PCR reads, TCRdb records one entry per CDR3 protein without DNA. This table lists more than 3,000 distinct CDR3 sequences. Sequenced material: PBMCs. Receptor source: a human donor with Stevens-Johnson syndrome, a severe cutaneous drug reaction. The CDR3 runs from the conserved cysteine through the conserved F or W. Each record gives: J gene, V gene, clone size, CDR3 protein. Clone size, where shown, is once, few, many, or a class for clones that have expanded.

TRBJ2-7	TRBV5-4	.	CASSPTLGLASYEQYF
TRBJ2-3	TRBV28	.	CASSSAGTSKDTQYF
TRBJ2-7	TRBV4-2	.	CASSLGRNSYEQYF
TRBJ2-7	TRBV20-1	.	CSAREGTGAYEQYF
TRBJ1-4	TRBV11-2	.	CASSLEEYEKLFF
TRBJ2-3	TRBV9	.	CASSAQGGHTDTQYF
TRBJ2-5	TRBV9	medium-sized	CASSVVETSGLETQYF
TRBJ2-5	TRBV18	.	CASSPPDQETQYF
TRBJ1-1	TRBV18	.	CASSSEQGDRTEAFF
TRBJ2-1	TRBV5-6	.	CASSLGFEQFF
TRBJ2-1	TRBV20-1	.	CSARGILDYNEQFF
TRBJ1-1	TRBV7-9	.	CASRLLMNTEAFF
TRBJ2-1	TRBV15	.	CATSRVGVYNEQFF
TRBJ2-7	TRBV4-2	.	CASSQGDEQYF
TRBJ2-3	TRBV2	medium-sized	CASSEERTSTDTQYF
TRBJ2-3	TRBV7-3	.	CASSLMGGAADTQYF
TRBJ1-1	TRBV28	.	CASSLLTENTEAFF
TRBJ1-1	TRBV27	.	CASSLTGWFLRGAFF
TRBJ2-3	TRBV6-4	.	CASSEGQGADTQYF
TRBJ1-5	TRBV15	.	CATSTPGQPQHF
TRBJ1-4	TRBV4-3	.	CASSQEYSGGEKLFF
TRBJ1-5	TRBV10-3	.	CAMENNQPQHF
TRBJ2-2	TRBV12-3/TRBV12-4	.	CASSLRPGVAGELFF
TRBJ2-5	TRBV12-3/TRBV12-4	.	CASTRDGNQETQYF
TRBJ2-3	TRBV2	medium-sized	CASSDSPGLAGATDTQYF
TRBJ2-1	TRBV30	medium-sized	CAWNKGGYNEQFF
TRBJ2-2	TRBV5-8	.	CASSLVQGGTGELFF
TRBJ2-5	TRBV4-1	.	CASSQRSREQETQYF
TRBJ2-7	TRBV20-1	.	CSARIIGYEQYF
TRBJ1-3	TRBV2	.	CASSGRAGNTIYF
TRBJ1-3	TRBV11-2	.	CASSLYFGNTIYF
TRBJ2-3	TRBV13	.	CASRIDRGDTQYF
TRBJ1-2	TRBV18	.	CASSYDMTGKYGYTF
TRBJ1-1	TRBV27	.	CASTSQVNTEAFF
TRBJ1-1	TRBV14	medium-sized	CASSRRQGHTEAFF
TRBJ1-1	TRBV10-3	.	CAISEGAGTEAFF
TRBJ2-5	TRBV28	.	CASSFRGSTQYF
TRBJ2-7	TRBV7-3	.	CASSLEVPGLALSYEQYF
TRBJ2-3	TRBV3-1	.	CASSQVVLGTDTQYF
TRBJ2-1	TRBV5-4	medium-sized	CASSLSLAGVNEQFF
TRBJ2-7	TRBV29-1	medium-sized	CSVEGTGTYEQYF
TRBJ1-2	TRBV2	.	CASTGGNYGYTF
TRBJ2-7	TRBV7-2	.	CASSPSSYEQYF
TRBJ2-7	TRBV4-3	.	CASSQSTGGYEQYF
TRBJ1-3	TRBV27	.	CASKNPPGQKFSCGNTIYF
TRBJ2-5	TRBV3-1	.	CASSQEARTQETQYF
TRBJ2-7	TRBV27	.	CASSSGTVSYEQYF
TRBJ2-2	TRBV4-2	.	CASSPLHEGELFF
TRBJ1-3	TRBV5-1	.	CASSPGWRQAGNTIYF
TRBJ1-1	TRBV4-1	.	CASSQEGRRGEAFF
TRBJ2-7	TRBV9	.	CASSEGGEGYEQYF
TRBJ2-3	TRBV6-2/TRBV6-3	.	CASSYGQIVSSSTDTQYF
TRBJ2-1	TRBV28	.	CASSLNGQVYNEQFF
TRBJ2-7	TRBV29-1	medium-sized	CSVELSGFYEQYF
TRBJ2-1	TRBV7-9	.	CASSLWGNEQFF
TRBJ2-5	TRBV5-1	.	CASSSDRFIQETQYF
TRBJ2-7	TRBV10-3	.	CAISPGQGTTYEQYF